Following are 15 T cell receptor beta chains from one sample sequenced in a study of shared clonotypes between healthy human individuals (dated by TCRdb to 2020 to 2022). Library method: the immunoSEQ multiplex PCR assay. Drawn from immuneACCESS, this table holds only the in-frame rearrangements with V and J called that TCRdb kept. Clones are partly lost; checked studies trace under half to an unresolved V gene and leave the rest unexplained. This sample comprises hundreds of thousands of clones, almost 97% of them detected only once. In total, the top ten clones hold about 0.06% of the sample. Sequencing used naive CD4+ T cells sorted from blood. The sample's cell subset or site label is to be understood as: CD45RA+ positively selected. The receptors stem from a woman aged 25 to 39 in good health.

The V call is TRBV7-9, the J call TRBJ1-2; D is unresolved. Trimming cost V 2 bases and J 0 bases, with 7 bases left between them. Germline CDR1 and CDR2: SEHNR and FQNEAQ (reference sequence). CDR3 length: 14 amino acids. In DNA, the CDR3 is TGTGCCAGCAGCTTAATGGAGTCTAACTATGGCTACACCTTC. Protein: CASSLMESNYGYTF.

As for this clone: Other nucleotide sequences from this sample produce the same CDR3. The gene calls are TRBV10-3 and TRBJ1-5; TRBD1 might be the D (5 bases). The V end lost 6 bases, the J end lost 2 bases, and 8 bases lay between the germline ends. Germline assignment: CDR1 ENHRY and CDR2 SYGVKD. The CDR3 length is 13 residues. The CDR3 nucleotides read TGTGCCATCAGCGTAGGGGGCAATCAGCCCCAGCATTTT. Its translation is CAISVGGNQPQHF.

The chain employs TRBV20-1 and TRBJ2-7; TRBD2 matches at 7 bases. V lost 6 bases, J lost 5 bases, and 4 bases stayed unmatched. Germline-derived CDR1 and CDR2 are DFQATT and SNEGSKA (reference sequence). The CDR3 consists of 11 residues. CDR3 loop: CSALREHEQYF. The DNA of the CDR3 is TGCAGTGCCTTGCGGGAGCACGAGCAGTACTTC.

The chain has TRBV19 and TRBJ1-3, with D tentatively TRBD1 (6 bases). The length of the CDR3 is 17 residues. Germline V lookup: CDR1 LNHDA, CDR2 SQIVND (reference sequence). The V and J ends lost 4 bases and 0 bases respectively, with 16 bases between them. CDR3 residues: CASSKPGQPSSGNTIYF. The DNA for the CDR3 is TGTGCCAGTAGTAAGCCGGGACAACCGAGCTCTGGAAACACCATATATTTT.

The chain couples TRBV5-4 to TRBJ2-7; a weak D match, TRBD1 (5 bases). V was trimmed by 1 base and J by 2 bases, leaving 13 bases between them. Germline V gene sequence: CDR1 SGHNT, CDR2 YYREEE (reference sequence). The CDR3 consists of 15 residues. The CDR3, as DNA: TGTGCCAGCAGCTTGAATAAGGGGTTCACCTACGAGCAGTACTTC. Encoded protein: CASSLNKGFTYEQYF.

A note on this clone: Other DNA sequences in this sample translate to the same CDR3. V gene TRBV4-1 combines with J gene TRBJ2-7; 8 positions agree with TRBD1. The CDR3 is made up of 15 amino acids. Germline V gene lookup returns CDR1 MGHRA and CDR2 YSYEKL. With 1 base clipped from V and 2 bases from J, the junction kept 4 bases outside the gene matches. CDR3 in amino acids: CASSQVRTGTYEQYF. In nucleotides, the CDR3 is TGCGCCAGCAGCCAAGTGAGGACAGGGACCTACGAGCAGTACTTC.

CDR3 DNA sequence: TGTGCCAGCCGTAGAGGGACAGATACGCAGTATTTT. Translated: CASRRGTDTQYF. This rearrangement joins TRBV27 to TRBJ2-3; perhaps TRBD2 as D (5 bases). The V gene's germline CDR1 is MNHEY and CDR2 SMNVEV (reference sequence). The CDR3 length is 12 residues. V was shortened by 8 bases and J by 3 bases, with 9 bases between the two germline ends.

The chain employs TRBV11-3 and TRBJ2-7; the D is unclear. The germline V and J ends were trimmed by 1 base and 3 bases, with 10 bases remaining between them. CDR1 is SGHNT and CDR2 is YENEEA in the germline V gene. The CDR3 is made up of 14 amino acids. The CDR3 DNA reads as TGTGCCAGCAGCTTAGTTGCGGCAGGCTACGAGCAGTACTTC. This encodes CASSLVAAGYEQYF.

This chain connects TRBV19 to TRBJ2-7; TRBD2 aligns across 8 bases. The CDR3 length is 15 residues. J lost 3 bases, V lost 1 base, and 5 bases had no gene match. From germline, CDR1 is LNHDA and CDR2 SQIVND (reference sequence). The CDR3 nucleotides are TGTGCCAGTAGTATAGGAGTAGCGGGGAGCTACGAGCAGTACTTC. This translates into CASSIGVAGSYEQYF.

About this clone: The sample has other DNA sequences that encode this CDR3 too. The rearrangement joins TRBV18 to TRBJ2-7; 9 nucleotides line up with TRBD1. This CDR3 comprises 15 residues. The ends lost 3 bases at V and 4 bases at J; junction bases unmatched: 7. Looked up from germline, CDR1 is KGHSH and CDR2 is LQKENI. CDR3 residues: CASSPPGQGIYEQYF. The DNA of the CDR3 is TGTGCCAGCTCACCTCCTGGACAGGGGATTTACGAGCAGTACTTC.

The gene calls are TRBV19 and TRBJ2-1; D gene ambiguous. V lost 2 bases, J lost 2 bases, and 13 bases lay in between. CDR1 LNHDA and CDR2 SQIVND come from the germline V gene (reference sequence). This CDR3 region has 16 residues. The CDR3 DNA follows: TGTGCCAGTAGTATAACGGGCAGAGCCCCCTACAATGAGCAGTTCTTC. This sequence encodes CASSITGRAPYNEQFF.

The chain links TRBV7-6 to TRBJ2-1; 9 bases line up with TRBD1. This CDR3 has 15 residues. The V and J ends lost 5 bases and 7 bases, in that order; junction bases with no gene match: 9. Germline V gene sequence: CDR1 SGHVS, CDR2 FNYEAQ. In DNA, the CDR3 is TGTGCCAGCAGCGGTCCGGGACAGGGAAGGAATGAGCAGTTCTTC. This encodes CASSGPGQGRNEQFF.

The chain carries TRBV9 and TRBJ1-2; D is unclear. CDR1 and CDR2 from the germline V gene are SGDLS and YYNGEE. The V end lost 4 bases, the J end lost 3 bases, and 13 bases lay between the germline ends. This CDR3 spans 14 amino acids. CDR3: CASSSTLGDYGYTF. The CDR3 nucleotides are TGTGCCAGCAGCTCCACCCTCGGGGACTATGGCTACACCTTC.

The chain uses TRBV5-6 and TRBJ2-1; tentatively, D is TRBD1 (6 bases). CDR3 length equals 13 residues. Deletions cut 5 bases from V and 8 bases from J, with 14 bases between. CDR1 and CDR2 from the germline V gene are SGHDT and YYEEEE. The CDR3 bases are TGTGCCAGCAGGCGAGAACAGGGAGATGAGCAGTTCTTC. Amino acids: CASRREQGDEQFF.

The V and J genes are TRBV19 and TRBJ2-5, with 8 nucleotides matching TRBD2. The CDR3 consists of 20 residues. Trimming cost V 4 bases and J 4 bases; bases outside gene matches: 23. The germline V gene encodes CDR1 LNHDA and CDR2 SQIVND (reference sequence). CDR3 bases: TGTGCCAGTAGTAGTCGGCTAGGGACTAGGAGTGTCGGGGGCCGAGAGACCCAGTACTTC. It encodes CASSSRLGTRSVGGRETQYF. Full variable domain (remainder filled in from reference TRBV19 and TRBJ2-5): DGGITQSPKYLFRKEGQNVTLSCEQNLNHDAMYWYRQDPGQGLRLIYYSQIVNDFQKGDIAEGYSVSREKKESFPLTVTSAQKNPTAFYLCASSSRLGTRSVGGRETQYFGPGTRLLVL.